This TCR beta chain was identified in a study of T cell repertoires in cytomegalovirus infection. Study-wide points: Predominance within the ex vivo response was attributable to HLA-C-restricted CMV-specific TCR beta clonotypes.

From the reads, TCRdb called clonotypes with MiXCR, one entry per CDR3 protein. This table has roughly 800,000 distinct CDR3 sequences, about 27% appearing once. In regard to this clonotype: Its cognate antigen is unknown.

V was trimmed by 7 bases and J by 4 bases, leaving 8 bases between them. CDR1 is MNHNY and CDR2 is SVGAGI in the germline V gene (reference sequence). The CDR3 contains 13 residues. The receptor comes from a human donor in good health (CMV status not recorded). Some clones in this sample may be carry-over from other donors' samples. Sequenced material: cultured CD8+ T cells from PBMCs, taken from culture after CMV antigen stimulation. The chain is built from TRBV6-6 and TRBJ2-6; no clear D. This CDR3 reads CASITPGANVLTF. CDR3 in DNA: TGTGCCAGCATAACTCCCGGGGCCAACGTCCTGACTTTC.